The entry below gives a single T cell receptor beta chain sequence along with its context. The data were obtained in a study of blood T cell repertoires in COVID-19. Per the germline V gene, CDR1 is DFQATT and CDR2 is SNEGSKA (reference sequence). CDR3 size: 14 residues. V was clipped by 3 bases and J by 2 bases; unmatched bases: 2. Profiling relied on immunoSEQ multiplex PCR, and the TCRdb table lists in-frame clones only, not all of them. This sample has 200,000 to 250,000 clones, with 75% to 90% found just once. The receptor was derived from a man in his fifties or sixties who had recovered from COVID-19. The V gene is TRBV20-1, the J gene TRBJ2-2; 8 nucleotides match TRBD2. Sequencing was done on a sample of peripheral blood. CDR3: CSASSGANTGELFF. CDR3 in DNA: TGCAGTGCTAGTAGCGGGGCTAACACCGGGGAGCTGTTTTTT.